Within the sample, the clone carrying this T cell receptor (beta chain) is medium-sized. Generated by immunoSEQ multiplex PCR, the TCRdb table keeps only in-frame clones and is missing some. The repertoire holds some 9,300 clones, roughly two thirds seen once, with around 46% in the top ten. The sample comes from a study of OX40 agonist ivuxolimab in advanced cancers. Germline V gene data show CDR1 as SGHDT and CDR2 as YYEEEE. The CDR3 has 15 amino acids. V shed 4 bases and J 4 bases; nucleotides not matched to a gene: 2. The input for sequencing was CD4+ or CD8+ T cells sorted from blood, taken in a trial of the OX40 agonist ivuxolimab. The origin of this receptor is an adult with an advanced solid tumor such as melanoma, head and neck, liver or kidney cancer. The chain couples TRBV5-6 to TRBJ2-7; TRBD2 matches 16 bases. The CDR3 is CASSAGLAGGYEQYF. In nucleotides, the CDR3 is TGTGCCAGCAGCGCGGGACTAGCGGGAGGGTACGAGCAGTACTTC.